Shown below are 32 T cell receptor beta chains from a single sample sequenced in a study of OX40 agonist ivuxolimab in advanced cancers. Method: immunoSEQ multiplex PCR; TCRdb's copy keeps in-frame clones and lacks some. The sample has approximately 31,000 clones, about 89% seen once. The sequences come from CD4+ or CD8+ T cells sorted from blood, collected in a trial of the OX40 agonist ivuxolimab. Every receptor here comes from an adult with an advanced solid tumor such as melanoma, head and neck, liver or kidney cancer.

The chain carries TRBV2 and TRBJ2-2, with 14 bases fitting TRBD2. This CDR3 region has 19 residues. The J segment lost 4 bases and the V segment lost 6 bases, leaving 13 bases of the junction unmatched. Germline-derived CDR1 and CDR2 are SNHLY and FYNNEI. The CDR3 region is CASRLLGTSGSLGTGELFF. The CDR3 DNA reads TGTGCCAGCAGATTGCTTGGGACTAGCGGGAGCCTGGGCACCGGGGAGCTGTTTTTT.

The chain has TRBV5-6 and TRBJ1-1; 9 bases match TRBD1. Germline V gene data show CDR1 as SGHDT and CDR2 as YYEEEE. With V trimmed by 4 bases and J by 2 bases, 9 bases remained unmatched. The CDR3 is 16 amino acids. CDR3 protein: CASSPRTGAVNTEAFF. CDR3 DNA: TGTGCCAGCAGCCCCCGGACAGGGGCCGTTAACACTGAAGCTTTCTTT.

The rearrangement joins TRBV5-6 to TRBJ1-2; no definite D call. The CDR3 consists of 13 residues. Germline V gene data show CDR1 as SGHDT and CDR2 as YYEEEE. The ends were cut back, 7 bases at V and 2 bases at J, with 12 bases in the middle. In DNA, the CDR3 is TGTGCCAGCCAGAACGGTCTCAACTATGGCTACACCTTC. It specifies CASQNGLNYGYTF. The entire variable domain, with the rest obtained from reference TRBV5-6 and TRBJ1-2, is as follows: DAGVTQSPTHLIKTRGQQVTLRCSPKSGHDTVSWYQQALGQGPQFIFQYYEEEERQRGNFPDRFSGHQFPNYSSELNVNALLLGDSALYLCASQNGLNYGYTFGSGTRLTVV.

The chain links TRBV5-1 to TRBJ2-2, with a weak D call TRBD2 (6 bases). The germline V gene encodes CDR1 SGHRS and CDR2 YFSETQ. V dropped 0 bases and J dropped 2 bases, with 8 bases sitting between them. This CDR3 spans 15 amino acids. CDR3: CASSLAGGNTGELFF. The DNA for the CDR3 is TGCGCCAGCAGCTTGGCCGGGGGAAACACCGGGGAGCTGTTTTTT.

The chain uses TRBV2 and TRBJ1-5, with D perhaps matching TRBD1 (6 bases). Germline V lookup: CDR1 SNHLY, CDR2 FYNNEI. The CDR3 consists of 14 residues. CDR3 in amino acids: CASGGGLGNQPQHF. The CDR3 DNA reads TGTGCTAGCGGGGGGGGCCTGGGCAATCAGCCCCAGCATTTT.

V gene TRBV2 combines with J gene TRBJ2-3; maybe TRBD2 (5 bases). This CDR3 spans 13 amino acids. Germline-derived CDR1 and CDR2 are SNHLY and FYNNEI. Trimming stripped 11 bases from V and 1 base from J, with 13 bases between. CDR3 in DNA: TGTGCCTCGAGGCTAGCCGGCACAGATACGCAGTATTTT. Translated, it gives CASRLAGTDTQYF.

The rearrangement joins TRBV18 to TRBJ2-2; 11 bases map to TRBD2. Per germline, CDR1 KGHSH and CDR2 LQKENI. The CDR3 runs to 15 residues. With V trimmed by 3 bases and J by 5 bases, 2 bases remained unmatched. The CDR3 DNA sequence: TGTGCCAGCTCACCTACTAGCGGGAGAACCGGGGAGCTGTTTTTT. It codes for CASSPTSGRTGELFF.

This chain uses TRBV5-1 with TRBJ2-2, with 10 bases identical to TRBD2. Germline assignment: CDR1 SGHRS and CDR2 YFSETQ. The CDR3 contains 16 residues. V shed 2 bases, J shed 7 bases, and the junction held 8 bases outside the gene matches. This chain's CDR3 is CASSFGAGGPNGELFF. In DNA, the CDR3 is TGCGCCAGCAGCTTTGGAGCGGGAGGGCCAAACGGGGAGCTGTTTTTT.

The gene calls are TRBV14 and TRBJ2-2; TRBD2 aligns across 7 bases. The CDR3 is 15 residues long. The J segment lost 5 bases and the V segment lost 4 bases, leaving 7 bases of the junction unmatched. CDR1 and CDR2 from the germline V gene are SGHDN and FVKESK. In nucleotides, the CDR3 is TGTGCCAGCAGCCTCAGCGGGATTGCAACCGGGGAGCTGTTTTTT. It yields the protein CASSLSGIATGELFF.

This clone was recorded once. The V call is TRBV6-6, the J call TRBJ2-1; D call uncertain. Trimming took off 0 bases at V and 9 bases at J, with 15 bases between the two ends. The CDR3 is made up of 15 amino acids. Germline-derived CDR1 and CDR2 are MNHNY and SVGAGI (reference sequence). The CDR3 nucleotides read TGTGCCAGCAGTTACTCCGCCCCCCCGGTAGGTGAGCAGTTCTTC. Translation gives CASSYSAPPVGEQFF.

The gene calls are TRBV6-5 and TRBJ2-7; D tentatively reads TRBD1 or TRBD2 (6 bases each). Trimming took 0 bases from V and 1 from J, leaving 10 bases between them. The length of the CDR3 is 15 residues. Germline assignment: CDR1 MNHEY and CDR2 SVGAGI. The CDR3 nucleotides read TGTGCCAGCAGTTACTCCAGGGGAGGATCCTACGAGCAGTACTTC. The encoded protein is CASSYSRGGSYEQYF.

The rearrangement uses TRBV4-1 and TRBJ2-1; 9 bases map to TRBD2. Looked up from germline, CDR1 is MGHRA and CDR2 is YSYEKL. This CDR3 is 16 amino acids long. J was trimmed by 5 bases and V by 3 bases; bases with no gene match: 8. Written as DNA, the CDR3 is TGCGCCAGCAGCCAGTACACTAGCGGGTATAACAATGAGCAGTTCTTC. Translation gives CASSQYTSGYNNEQFF.

The chain employs TRBV2 and TRBJ2-1; 14 bases fit TRBD2. From germline, CDR1 is SNHLY and CDR2 FYNNEI. The CDR3 loop spans 20 amino acids. V gave up 6 bases and J gave up 4 bases; unmatched junction bases: 17. The CDR3, as DNA: TGTGCCAGCAGAGGGGTCGGGGGACTAGCGGGAGATATAAGGTACAATGAGCAGTTCTTC. It codes for CASRGVGGLAGDIRYNEQFF.

The chain uses TRBV28 and TRBJ2-1, with TRBD2 matching 8 bases. Per the germline V gene, CDR1 is MDHEN and CDR2 is SYDVKM. V shed 3 bases, J shed 8 bases, and the junction held 15 bases outside the gene matches. The CDR3 runs 17 residues. The CDR3 nucleotides are TGTGCCAGCAGTTTCCCGCCGCGGGGGCGGGAGGCTTATGAGCAGTTCTTC. This sequence encodes CASSFPPRGREAYEQFF.

The chain joins TRBV19 to TRBJ1-5; possible D gene TRBD1, 5 bases. The CDR3 runs 15 residues. V was cut by 1 base and J by 5 bases, with 12 bases left in between. Germline V gives CDR1 LNHDA, CDR2 SQIVND (reference sequence). The DNA of the CDR3 is TGTGCCAGTAGTATAGCCGGGACGCGAGATCAGCCCCAGCATTTT. Translated, it gives CASSIAGTRDQPQHF.

The chain is built from TRBV19 and TRBJ2-7, with 11 bases that match TRBD2. Germline V gives CDR1 LNHDA, CDR2 SQIVND (reference sequence). With 3 bases clipped from V and 2 bases from J, the junction kept 12 bases outside the gene matches. The CDR3 sequence is 18 residues long. CDR3 region: CASSMMISGRGSAYEQYF. The CDR3, as DNA: TGTGCCAGTAGTATGATGATTAGCGGGAGGGGGAGCGCCTACGAGCAGTACTTC.

For the CDR3, the DNA is TGCGCCAGCAGCTTGGTCCGGGAGACCGACGAGCAGTACTTC. Residues: CASSLVRETDEQYF. This chain uses TRBV5-1 with TRBJ2-7; the D gene is possibly TRBD2 (6 bases). Trimming shortened V by 0 bases and J by 5 bases, and 12 bases separated the two germline ends. Germline V gene data show CDR1 as SGHRS and CDR2 as YFSETQ. This CDR3 region has 14 residues.

The chain joins TRBV6-5 to TRBJ2-1; D possibly corresponds to TRBD1 (6 bases). The CDR3 extends over 15 amino acids. CDR1 MNHEY and CDR2 SVGAGI come from the germline V gene. V lost 0 bases to trimming and J lost 6 bases, with 12 bases between them. For the CDR3, the DNA is TGTGCCAGCAGTTACTCGATCAAGGGGGTCAATGAGCAGTTCTTC. This translates into CASSYSIKGVNEQFF.

The V gene is TRBV5-1, the J gene TRBJ2-2; unclear D gene. The ends were cut back, 0 bases at V and 4 bases at J, with 10 bases in the middle. Germline CDR1 and CDR2: SGHRS and YFSETQ. This CDR3 spans 15 amino acids. CDR3 DNA sequence: TGCGCCAGCAGCTTGGCCGTACGACCCACCGGGGAGCTGTTTTTT. Translated: CASSLAVRPTGELFF.

This chain joins TRBV19 and TRBJ2-5, with TRBD1 matching over 7 bases. Germline V gene lookup returns CDR1 LNHDA and CDR2 SQIVND (reference sequence). V trimming: 3 bases; J trimming: 5 bases; junction bases outside the gene matches: 9. This CDR3 is 15 amino acids long. The CDR3 DNA reads as TGTGCCAGTAGTATCGCACAGGGGTTTTGGGAGACCCAGTACTTC. It translates to CASSIAQGFWETQYF.

This clone was seen more than once but under ten times. This chain connects TRBV19 to TRBJ1-5; D uncertain. The CDR3 is 13 residues long. Trimming removed 7 bases from V and 6 bases from J, with 13 bases in between. Germline V lookup: CDR1 LNHDA, CDR2 SQIVND (reference sequence). In nucleotides, the CDR3 is TGTGCCAGTACCCAGTCCTTTGTTCAGCCCCAGCATTTT. Encoded protein: CASTQSFVQPQHF.

The chain has TRBV5-1 and TRBJ1-4; no definite D call. V was pared by 2 bases and J by 4 bases, with 15 bases between. The germline V gene encodes CDR1 SGHRS and CDR2 YFSETQ. This CDR3 has 16 residues. The CDR3 protein is CASSFDSGQGNEKLFF. The DNA for the CDR3 is TGCGCCAGCAGCTTCGATTCGGGTCAAGGTAATGAAAAACTGTTTTTT.

V usage is TRBV7-9 and J usage is TRBJ2-6; D not resolved. V lost 2 bases and J 2 bases, leaving 4 bases between the germline ends. The CDR3 extends over 14 amino acids. Per germline, CDR1 SEHNR and CDR2 FQNEAQ (reference sequence). The CDR3 reads CASSLTAGANVLTF. For the CDR3, the DNA is TGTGCCAGCAGCTTAACAGCTGGGGCCAACGTCCTGACTTTC.

J is TRBJ2-7 and V is TRBV7-2, with D perhaps TRBD1 or TRBD2 (5 bases each). The germline gives CDR1 SGHTA, CDR2 FQGNSA. The CDR3 sequence is 15 residues long. The V end was cut by 5 bases, the J end by 0 bases, with 14 bases between. The CDR3 bases are TGTGCCAGCAGCGAGGCCGGGACGACCTCCTACGAGCAGTACTTC. Its protein is CASSEAGTTSYEQYF. Based on the CDR3 plus reference TRBV7-2 and TRBJ2-7, the full variable domain is GAGVSQSPSNKVTEKGKDVELRCDPISGHTALYWYRQSLGQGLEFLIYFQGNSAPDKSGLPSDRFSAERTGGSVSTLTIQRTQQEDSAVYLCASSEAGTTSYEQYFGPGTRLTVT.

The chain joins TRBV18 to TRBJ2-7; tentatively, D is TRBD1 (5 bases). The CDR3 runs to 15 residues. V lost 5 bases, J lost 0 bases, and 14 bases lay in between. Germline CDR1 KGHSH, CDR2 LQKENI. DNA for the CDR3: TGTGCCAGCTCAACGACGACAGTTATCTCCTACGAGCAGTACTTC. The encoded protein is CASSTTTVISYEQYF.

This rearrangement joins TRBV6-1 to TRBJ2-6; perhaps TRBD2 as D (6 bases). This CDR3 is 15 amino acids long. Germline V lookup: CDR1 MNHNS, CDR2 SASEGT. The V end was cut by 8 bases, the J end by 2 bases, with 13 bases between. The CDR3 DNA reads as TGTGCCAGCTCAATGGGAGGCACTGGGGCCAACGTCCTGACTTTC. Amino acids: CASSMGGTGANVLTF.

This sequence joins TRBV5-4 and TRBJ2-1; D is possibly TRBD2 (6 bases). CDR1 and CDR2 (germline): SGHNT, YYREEE (reference sequence). The CDR3 totals 14 residues. Trimming stripped 4 bases from V and 10 bases from J, with 18 bases between. The CDR3 loop reads CASSVPGLGEEQFF. The DNA of the CDR3 is TGTGCCAGCAGCGTCCCGGGACTGGGGGAGGAGCAGTTCTTC.

The chain recombines TRBV29-1 with TRBJ2-7; 8 bases align to TRBD1. Germline V gene data show CDR1 as SQVTM and CDR2 as ANQGSEA. The CDR3 is 14 residues long. The junction had 10 bases not matched to a gene; V was cut back by 3 bases and J by 6 bases. The CDR3 nucleotides are TGCAGCGTTGAGGGCAGGGGGCAGATGGGCGAGCAGTACTTC. It translates to CSVEGRGQMGEQYF.

This sequence joins TRBV2 and TRBJ1-1; 7 nucleotides line up with TRBD1. J was trimmed by 1 base and V by 4 bases; bases with no gene match: 9. Germline V CDR1 and CDR2: SNHLY, FYNNEI. The CDR3 contains 16 residues. CDR3 amino acids: CASSVQGGVPNTEAFF. The CDR3 coding sequence is TGTGCCAGCAGTGTGCAGGGGGGGGTACCGAACACTGAAGCTTTCTTT.

This chain uses TRBV6-1 with TRBJ2-5, with D unresolved. The germline V gene has CDR1 MNHNS and CDR2 SASEGT. The CDR3 length is 12 residues. Between the trimmed V and J ends, which lost 3 bases and 5 bases, there was a span of 7 bases. CDR3 bases: TGTGCCAGCAGTGAGGACGGGGAGACCCAGTACTTC. It codes for CASSEDGETQYF.

The chain links TRBV11-2 to TRBJ2-1; 11 nucleotides align to TRBD1. The length of the CDR3 is 14 residues. The V and J ends lost 1 base and 9 bases, in that order; junction bases with no gene match: 2. Germline assignment: CDR1 SGHAT and CDR2 FQNNGV. The CDR3 loop reads CASSLGTGGAEQFF. The CDR3 DNA sequence: TGTGCCAGCAGCTTAGGGACAGGGGGCGCTGAGCAGTTCTTC.

The gene calls are TRBV2 and TRBJ2-7; 8 bases match TRBD2. The junction had 13 bases not matched to a gene; V was cut back by 7 bases and J by 2 bases. The CDR3 runs to 16 residues. Germline V gene data show CDR1 as SNHLY and CDR2 as FYNNEI. The CDR3 protein is CASTGGTLGRPYEQYF. The CDR3 region has the DNA TGTGCCAGCACGGGAGGGACATTAGGAAGACCCTACGAGCAGTACTTC.